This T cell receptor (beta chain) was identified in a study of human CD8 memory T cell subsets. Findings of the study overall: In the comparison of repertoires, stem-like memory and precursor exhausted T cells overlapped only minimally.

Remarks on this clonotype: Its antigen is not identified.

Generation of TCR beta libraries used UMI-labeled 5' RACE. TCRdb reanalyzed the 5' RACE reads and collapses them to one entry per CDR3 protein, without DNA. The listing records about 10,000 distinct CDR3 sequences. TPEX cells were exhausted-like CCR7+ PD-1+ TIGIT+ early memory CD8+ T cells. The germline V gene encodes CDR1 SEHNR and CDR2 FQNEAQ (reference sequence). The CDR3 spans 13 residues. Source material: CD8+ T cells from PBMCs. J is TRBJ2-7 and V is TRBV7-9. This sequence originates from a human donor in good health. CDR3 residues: CASSFSEIYEQYF.